This T cell receptor beta chain emerged from a study of cytotoxic CD8 clonotypes in ibrutinib-treated CLL. Profiled with immunoSEQ multiplex PCR; TCRdb holds only in-frame clones, not every one. The sample carries under 150,000 clones, less than 95% recorded once. The CDR3 contains 12 residues. The V end lost 4 bases, the J end lost 2 bases, and 4 bases lay between the germline ends. Per the germline V gene, CDR1 is SEHNR and CDR2 is FQNEAQ (reference sequence). Sequenced here: PBMCs, sampled after 12 months of ibrutinib treatment. The clonotype comes from a human donor with chronic lymphocytic leukemia. The chain employs TRBV7-9 and TRBJ2-3; no firm D call. The CDR3 loop reads CASSSFTDTQYF. The CDR3 bases are TGTGCCAGCAGCTCCTTCACAGATACGCAGTATTTT.